These 21 T cell receptor beta chains were sequenced from one sample in a study of OX40 agonist ivuxolimab in advanced cancers. Only in-frame clones appear in the TCRdb table, and some are missing; sequencing was by immunoSEQ multiplex PCR. Seen here are 55,000 to 80,000 clones, around 84% observed once, and the top ten hold around 2.4%. The sample was CD4+ or CD8+ T cells sorted from blood, taken in a trial of the OX40 agonist ivuxolimab. All receptors derive from an adult with an advanced solid tumor such as melanoma, head and neck, liver or kidney cancer.

This clone appeared a single time. The chain employs TRBV10-3 and TRBJ1-2; tentatively, D is TRBD1 (6 bases). Germline CDR1 and CDR2: ENHRY and SYGVKD. The germline V and J ends were trimmed by 0 bases and 3 bases, with 8 bases remaining between them. The CDR3 consists of 14 residues. CDR3 in amino acids: CAISESGTYYGYTF. The CDR3 DNA is TGTGCCATCAGTGAGTCCGGGACATACTATGGCTACACCTTC.

This clone was observed a handful of times. The chain links TRBV9 to TRBJ2-2, with TRBD1 matching over 8 bases. CDR3 size: 15 residues. The germline gives CDR1 SGDLS, CDR2 YYNGEE. The V gene end was trimmed by 4 bases and the J gene end by 4 bases; junction bases not matched to a gene: 6. CDR3 sequence: CASSLLGQVTGELFF. As DNA, the CDR3 is TGTGCCAGCAGCTTATTGGGACAGGTCACCGGGGAGCTGTTTTTT.

The V gene is TRBV6-5, the J gene TRBJ1-3; no definite D call. Per germline, CDR1 MNHEY and CDR2 SVGAGI. V was clipped by 0 bases and J by 0 bases, with 9 bases between them. The CDR3 has 16 amino acids. As DNA, the CDR3 is TGTGCCAGCAGTTACTCGACCTTATCCTCTGGAAACACCATATATTTT. Translating gives CASSYSTLSSGNTIYF.

The rearrangement joins TRBV6-5 to TRBJ1-1; D perhaps matches TRBD1 (5 bases). Germline V lookup: CDR1 MNHEY, CDR2 SVGAGI. CDR3 length: 14 amino acids. V lost 4 bases, J lost 11 bases, and 20 bases lay in between. CDR3 region: CASSSGTLGRSAFF. Written as DNA, the CDR3 is TGTGCCAGCAGTTCGGGGACCCTTGGCCGGTCGGCTTTCTTT.

V gene TRBV4-2 combines with J gene TRBJ2-3; a weak D match, TRBD1 (6 bases). This CDR3 region has 13 residues. Trimming removed 3 bases from V and 6 bases from J, with 10 bases in between. Germline-derived CDR1 and CDR2 are LGHNA and YNFKEQ. The CDR3 DNA reads TGTGCCAGCAGCCACCGAAGGGGGGATACGCAGTATTTT. Translated, it gives CASSHRRGDTQYF.

DNA for the CDR3: TGCGCCAGCAGCCAAGATTATTTTTTGCAGGCAGATACGCAGTATTTT. This codes for CASSQDYFLQADTQYF. The chain links TRBV4-1 to TRBJ2-3; D gene ambiguous. CDR1 and CDR2 (germline): MGHRA, YSYEKL. Between the trimmed V and J ends, which lost 0 bases and 4 bases, there was a span of 14 bases. The CDR3 spans 16 residues.

This clone appeared a single time. The chain uses TRBV7-2 and TRBJ1-2; D may be TRBD1 (5 bases). The CDR3 is 17 residues long. Trimming took 5 bases from V and 3 from J, leaving 22 bases between them. Germline loops: CDR1 SGHTA, CDR2 FQGNSA. CDR3 amino acids: CASSRGRMVDSDYGYTF. The CDR3 coding sequence is TGTGCCAGCAGCCGGGGTCGGATGGTCGACAGTGACTATGGCTACACCTTC. Full variable domain (rest looked up from reference TRBV7-2 and TRBJ1-2): GAGVSQSPSNKVTEKGKDVELRCDPISGHTALYWYRQSLGQGLEFLIYFQGNSAPDKSGLPSDRFSAERTGGSVSTLTIQRTQQEDSAVYLCASSRGRMVDSDYGYTFGSGTRLTVV.

V and J are TRBV5-4 and TRBJ1-1; weak D call: TRBD1 (5 bases). The germline CDR1 and CDR2 sequences are SGHNT and YYREEE (reference sequence). The CDR3 has 15 amino acids. Deletions cut 4 bases from V and 1 base from J, with 14 bases between. Here the CDR3 DNA reads TGTGCCAGCAGCACCTATGGGGGGGGGAACACTGAAGCTTTCTTT. It encodes CASSTYGGGNTEAFF.

This sequence joins TRBV28 and TRBJ1-4; TRBD1 is a possible D gene (6 bases). Germline V gene data show CDR1 as MDHEN and CDR2 as SYDVKM. V lost 6 bases to trimming and J lost 8 bases, with 22 bases between them. This CDR3 region has 16 residues. CDR3 in amino acids: CASSPPGAGPREKLFF. The CDR3 DNA follows: TGTGCCAGCAGCCCCCCGGGGGCAGGGCCGAGAGAAAAACTGTTTTTT.

The chain joins TRBV6-6 to TRBJ2-6; D is unresolved. This CDR3 has 15 amino acids. Per the germline V gene, CDR1 is MNHNY and CDR2 is SVGAGI (reference sequence). Trimming pared 10 bases from V and 0 bases from J, leaving 13 bases between. Written as DNA, the CDR3 is TGTGCCACCACAAGACAAGCCTCTGGGGCCAACGTCCTGACTTTC. It specifies CATTRQASGANVLTF.

The CDR3 bases are TGTGCCAGCAGTGAGACCCTCGGGACGGCGAGCACAGATACGCAGTATTTT. Protein: CASSETLGTASTDTQYF. V is TRBV6-1 and J is TRBJ2-3, with D possibly called TRBD1 or TRBD2 (5 bases each). The ends were cut back, 3 bases at V and 0 bases at J, with 16 bases in the middle. The length of the CDR3 is 17 residues. In germline, CDR1 is MNHNS, CDR2 SASEGT.

A few counts support this clone. The chain has TRBV18 and TRBJ2-5; unclear D gene. The CDR3 is 13 residues long. V was shortened by 6 bases and J by 1 base, with 9 bases between the two germline ends. The germline gives CDR1 KGHSH, CDR2 LQKENI. In DNA form, the CDR3 reads TGTGCCAGCTCCCCCAGAGCCCAAGAGACCCAGTACTTC. This sequence encodes CASSPRAQETQYF.

The CDR3 bases are TGTGCCAGTAGTGGGACGCAGACCCTGAACACTGAAGCTTTCTTT. Its translation: CASSGTQTLNTEAFF. The V call is TRBV19, the J call TRBJ1-1, with D possibly matching TRBD1 (5 bases). With 5 bases removed from V and 0 bases from J, the gap between germline ends came to 13 bases. The CDR3 is made up of 15 amino acids. CDR1 is LNHDA and CDR2 is SQIVND in the germline V gene (reference sequence). The whole variable domain, remainder taken from reference TRBV19 and TRBJ1-1, is DGGITQSPKYLFRKEGQNVTLSCEQNLNHDAMYWYRQDPGQGLRLIYYSQIVNDFQKGDIAEGYSVSREKKESFPLTVTSAQKNPTAFYLCASSGTQTLNTEAFFGQGTRLTVV.

The rearrangement uses TRBV6-5 and TRBJ1-2, with a weak D call TRBD1 (6 bases). Trimming took 2 bases from V and 1 from J, leaving 14 bases between them. From germline, CDR1 is MNHEY and CDR2 SVGAGI. This CDR3 is 16 amino acids long. The CDR3 loop reads CASSYRSTGGNYGYTF. For the CDR3, the DNA is TGTGCCAGCAGTTACCGATCGACAGGAGGTAACTATGGCTACACCTTC.

The rearrangement links TRBV5-8 to TRBJ2-5, with no clear D. The germline gives CDR1 SGHTS, CDR2 YDEGEE. The ends were cut back, 4 bases at V and 2 bases at J, with 6 bases in the middle. The CDR3 runs 12 residues. The CDR3, as DNA: TGTGCCAGCAGCCTCCAACAAGAGACCCAGTACTTC. It encodes CASSLQQETQYF.

This clone appeared a few times. The rearrangement joins TRBV4-3 to TRBJ2-3; TRBD2 matches at 9 bases. The CDR3 is made up of 17 amino acids. With 2 bases clipped from V and 4 bases from J, the junction kept 10 bases outside the gene matches. Germline lookup yields CDR1 LGHNA and CDR2 YSLEER. The DNA for the CDR3 is TGCGCCAGCAGCCAAATCGGGGGCGGGGGGGCCCCAGATACGCAGTATTTT. It encodes CASSQIGGGGAPDTQYF.

The rearrangement joins TRBV5-6 to TRBJ2-5; 7 bases line up with TRBD2. The CDR3 spans 15 residues. Germline V gene sequence: CDR1 SGHDT, CDR2 YYEEEE. V dropped 0 bases and J dropped 6; count of bases not matched to a gene: 8. CDR3 residues: CASSLESGTRQTQYF. Written as DNA, the CDR3 is TGTGCCAGCAGCTTGGAAAGCGGGACCCGTCAGACCCAGTACTTC.

The chain uses TRBV11-3 and TRBJ2-7; 14 nucleotides match TRBD2. CDR3 length equals 17 residues. V gave up 6 bases and J gave up 7 bases; unmatched junction bases: 14. CDR1 is SGHNT and CDR2 is YENEEA in the germline V gene. CDR3 coding DNA: TGTGCCAGCAGAATTGGAGGGACTAGCGGGAGAGTTACAGAGCAGTACTTC. As protein: CASRIGGTSGRVTEQYF.

This rearrangement joins TRBV10-3 to TRBJ1-2; D unclear. CDR3 size: 13 residues. V was shortened by 7 bases and J by 8 bases, with 17 bases between the two germline ends. Germline V gives CDR1 ENHRY, CDR2 SYGVKD. The CDR3 protein is CAITREIQWGYTF. CDR3 coding DNA: TGTGCCATCACAAGGGAAATTCAATGGGGCTACACCTTC.

The chain has TRBV4-2 and TRBJ2-4, with D possibly TRBD2 on 6 matching bases. The CDR3 runs 16 residues. Germline V CDR1 and CDR2: LGHNA, YNFKEQ. V dropped 0 bases and J dropped 2 bases, with 11 bases sitting between them. CDR3 DNA: TGTGCCAGCAGCCAAGACTACGCGGGACCCAAAAACATTCAGTACTTC. Its translation: CASSQDYAGPKNIQYF.

This rearrangement joins TRBV7-3 to TRBJ1-1; D remains ambiguous. This CDR3 has 13 amino acids. Between the trimmed V and J ends, which lost 6 bases and 1 base, there was a span of 9 bases. Per the germline V gene, CDR1 is SGHTA and CDR2 is FQGTGA. CDR3 sequence reads: CASSWSQNTEAFF. CDR3 sequence (DNA): TGTGCCAGCAGTTGGTCCCAGAACACTGAAGCTTTCTTT.